The T cell receptor beta chain under discussion was sequenced for a study of shared clonotypes between healthy human individuals. Findings of the study overall: Non-shared clonotypes were found to have lower generation probabilities than the clonotypes that were shared by all four of the sorted-subset donors.

The V gene lost 0 bases and the J gene lost 7 bases, with 13 bases spanning the gap. From germline, CDR1 is KGHSH and CDR2 LQKENI. This CDR3 is 14 amino acids long. In replicate PCRs of sorted subsets, around 0.2 ug DNA, approximately 30,000 T cell genomes, was used. Here immunoSEQ multiplex PCR was the method, and the copy in TCRdb shows in-frame clones only, minus some. In the table there are approximately 2,000,000 clones, 85% to 95% of which are singletons. Remarks on this clone: The antigen is not known.

The V call is TRBV18, the J call TRBJ2-7; D is possibly TRBD1 (6 bases). This TCR derives from a man aged 18 to 29 in good health. Some clones in this sample may be carry-over from other donors' samples. The material sequenced was naive CD4+ T cells from PBMCs. Subset of the sample: CD45RA+ positively selected. For the CDR3, the DNA is TGTGCCAGCTCACCACCTACAGGGACCTGGGAGCAGTACTTC. The encoded protein is CASSPPTGTWEQYF.